These T cell receptor beta chains were read from a single sample in a study of human thymus T cells. Profiling relied on immunoSEQ multiplex PCR, and the TCRdb table lists in-frame clones only, not all of them. The sample records tens of thousands of clones, approximately 95% being singletons. Sequences were obtained from blood. The receptor source for this set is a boy younger than two with a congenital heart defect but otherwise immunologically healthy. Both conserved end residues are part of each CDR3. A D gene is named only where the DNA matches it firmly. Some rows have no size entry. The others give once, few or many, or a class for an expanded clone.

clone_size: .
j_call: TRBJ1-4
v_call: TRBV27
cdr3_length: 12
d_call: TRBD1
cdr3_nt: TGTGCCAGCAGTTCCCACAGGGGCAGGATGTTTTTT
cdr3_aa: CASSSHRGRMFF

clone_size: .
j_call: TRBJ1-1
v_call: TRBV6-1
cdr3_length: 15
d_call: TRBD1
cdr3_nt: TGTGCCAGCAGTGAAAAGGGGACAGGGGTCACTGAAGCTTTCTTT
cdr3_aa: CASSEKGTGVTEAFF

clone_size: .
j_call: TRBJ1-1
v_call: TRBV2
cdr3_length: 14
d_call: TRBD1
cdr3_nt: TGTGCCAGCAGAGGGACAGGGGTGAACACTGAAGCTTTCTTT
cdr3_aa: CASRGTGVNTEAFF

clone_size: once
j_call: TRBJ2-7
v_call: TRBV21-1
cdr3_length: 13
d_call: .
cdr3_nt: TGTGCCAGCAGCCCTGGGACTTCCTACGAGCAGTACTTC
cdr3_aa: CASSPGTSYEQYF

clone_size: .
j_call: TRBJ1-3
v_call: TRBV28
cdr3_length: 16
d_call: .
cdr3_nt: TGTGCCAGCAGTTTTGAGGCAGGGCCCTCTGGAAACACCATATATTTT
cdr3_aa: CASSFEAGPSGNTIYF

clone_size: .
j_call: TRBJ1-2
v_call: TRBV19
cdr3_length: 11
d_call: .
cdr3_nt: TGTGCCAGTAGGATAAACTATGGCTACACCTTC
cdr3_aa: CASRINYGYTF

clone_size: once
j_call: TRBJ2-3
v_call: TRBV7-2
cdr3_length: 14
d_call: .
cdr3_nt: TGTGCCAGCAGCTTAGGTGTAGGGACAGATACGCAGTATTTT
cdr3_aa: CASSLGVGTDTQYF

clone_size: .
j_call: TRBJ2-7
v_call: TRBV7-6
cdr3_length: 16
d_call: TRBD1
cdr3_nt: TGTGCCAGCAGCCCATCAACAGGACAGGGGCTATACGAGCAGTACTTC
cdr3_aa: CASSPSTGQGLYEQYF

clone_size: .
j_call: TRBJ2-1
v_call: TRBV7-2
cdr3_length: 16
d_call: TRBD2
cdr3_nt: TGTGCCAGCAGCTTTCAGACTAGCCTATACTACAATGAGCAGTTCTTC
cdr3_aa: CASSFQTSLYYNEQFF

clone_size: few
j_call: TRBJ2-3
v_call: TRBV2
cdr3_length: 14
d_call: .
cdr3_nt: TGTGCCAGCAAAAGGGGCCTCCCTCTCGATACGCAGTATTTT
cdr3_aa: CASKRGLPLDTQYF

clone_size: .
j_call: TRBJ2-3
v_call: TRBV27
cdr3_length: 14
d_call: .
cdr3_nt: TGTGCCAGCAGTTTACCGGCCGACGCAAATACGCAGTATTTT
cdr3_aa: CASSLPADANTQYF

clone_size: .
j_call: TRBJ2-3
v_call: TRBV5-1
cdr3_length: 16
d_call: TRBD2
cdr3_nt: TGCGCCAGCAGCTTGGAGGCTAGCGGGGGGGCAGATACGCAGTATTTT
cdr3_aa: CASSLEASGGADTQYF

clone_size: .
j_call: TRBJ2-2
v_call: TRBV7-9
cdr3_length: 17
d_call: TRBD1
cdr3_nt: TGTGCCAGCAGCCCGAACAGCAGGGGGCGCGACACCGGGGAGCTGTTTTTT
cdr3_aa: CASSPNSRGRDTGELFF

clone_size: once
j_call: TRBJ2-3
v_call: TRBV12-5
cdr3_length: 15
d_call: TRBD1
cdr3_nt: TGTGCTAGTGGTTTGGGACAGGGGGTAGCAGATACGCAGTATTTT
cdr3_aa: CASGLGQGVADTQYF

clone_size: .
j_call: TRBJ1-1
v_call: TRBV7-9
cdr3_length: 14
d_call: .
cdr3_nt: TGTGCCAGCAGCACATCCCCCCTGAACACTGAAGCTTTCTTT
cdr3_aa: CASSTSPLNTEAFF

clone_size: once
j_call: TRBJ1-2
v_call: TRBV4-2
cdr3_length: 12
d_call: .
cdr3_nt: TGTGCCAGCGGGCCGTTATCAGGTGGCTACACCTTC
cdr3_aa: CASGPLSGGYTF

clone_size: .
j_call: TRBJ2-7
v_call: TRBV27
cdr3_length: 15
d_call: .
cdr3_nt: TGTGCCAGCAGTTTAGCGGCAGGGCCTGCCTACGAGCAGTACTTC
cdr3_aa: CASSLAAGPAYEQYF

clone_size: .
j_call: TRBJ2-1
v_call: TRBV6-6
cdr3_length: 14
d_call: TRBD2
cdr3_nt: TGTGCCAGCAGTTACGGACTAGCTCAAGGTGAGCAGTTCTTC
cdr3_aa: CASSYGLAQGEQFF

clone_size: .
j_call: TRBJ1-3
v_call: TRBV9
cdr3_length: 16
d_call: TRBD1
cdr3_nt: TGTGCCAGCAGCGTTGACGGACAGGGCTCTGGAAACACCATATATTTT
cdr3_aa: CASSVDGQGSGNTIYF

clone_size: .
j_call: TRBJ1-1
v_call: TRBV4-1
cdr3_length: 18
d_call: .
cdr3_nt: TGCGCCAGCAGCCAAGATCCGGGTAAGGAAGGGGCGGCCCGGGGGGCTTTCTTT
cdr3_aa: CASSQDPGKEGAARGAFF

clone_size: once
j_call: TRBJ2-3
v_call: TRBV5-1
cdr3_length: 14
d_call: TRBD1
cdr3_nt: TGCGCCAGCAGCTCGACAGGGGAGGCAGATACGCAGTATTTT
cdr3_aa: CASSSTGEADTQYF

clone_size: .
j_call: TRBJ2-1
v_call: TRBV5-1
cdr3_length: 16
d_call: TRBD2
cdr3_nt: TGCGCCAGCCGCAGGTCCGGCGGGCTAGCGGACAATGAGCAGTTCTTC
cdr3_aa: CASRRSGGLADNEQFF

clone_size: .
j_call: TRBJ2-2
v_call: TRBV6-5
cdr3_length: 15
d_call: TRBD1
cdr3_nt: TGTGCCAGCAGTTACCGACAGGGGTGGACCGGGGAGCTGTTTTTT
cdr3_aa: CASSYRQGWTGELFF

clone_size: .
j_call: TRBJ1-2
v_call: TRBV5-1
cdr3_length: 13
d_call: .
cdr3_nt: TGCGCCAGCAGACACAGGGCGGAGGGGGGCTACACCTTC
cdr3_aa: CASRHRAEGGYTF

clone_size: few
j_call: TRBJ2-2
v_call: TRBV27
cdr3_length: 14
d_call: .
cdr3_nt: TGTGCCAGCACATCTGTGGAGGGCCGGGGGGAGCTGTTTTTT
cdr3_aa: CASTSVEGRGELFF

clone_size: .
j_call: TRBJ2-1
v_call: TRBV10-3
cdr3_length: 16
d_call: TRBD2
cdr3_nt: TGTGCCATCAGTGAAATGTTAGCGGGAATGGATGGTGAGCAGTTCTTC
cdr3_aa: CAISEMLAGMDGEQFF

clone_size: .
j_call: TRBJ2-1
v_call: TRBV28
cdr3_length: 15
d_call: .
cdr3_nt: TGTGCCAGCAGAACCCGGGACATCTCCTACAATGAGCAGTTCTTC
cdr3_aa: CASRTRDISYNEQFF

clone_size: .
j_call: TRBJ2-3
v_call: TRBV19
cdr3_length: 14
d_call: .
cdr3_nt: TGTGCCAGTAGTCCCTTCGACAGCACAGATACGCAGTATTTT
cdr3_aa: CASSPFDSTDTQYF

clone_size: .
j_call: TRBJ2-7
v_call: TRBV7-2
cdr3_length: 14
d_call: .
cdr3_nt: TGTGCCAGCAGCGGAGGGGGGACGTCGCGCGAGCAGTACTTC
cdr3_aa: CASSGGGTSREQYF

clone_size: .
j_call: TRBJ1-2
v_call: TRBV7-9
cdr3_length: 14
d_call: .
cdr3_nt: TGTGCCAGCAGCCCGTCGACTGTCCCCTATGGCTACACCTTC
cdr3_aa: CASSPSTVPYGYTF

clone_size: .
j_call: TRBJ2-5
v_call: TRBV5-1
cdr3_length: 16
d_call: .
cdr3_nt: TGCGCCAGCAGCTTGGCTGTTACCCCAAAGGGAGAGACCCAGTACTTC
cdr3_aa: CASSLAVTPKGETQYF

clone_size: once
j_call: TRBJ1-5
v_call: TRBV6-1
cdr3_length: 15
d_call: .
cdr3_nt: TGTGCCAGCAGTGAAGCGGGGGGCCAAGGTCAGCCCCAGCATTTT
cdr3_aa: CASSEAGGQGQPQHF

clone_size: .
j_call: TRBJ1-3
v_call: TRBV23-1
cdr3_length: 15
d_call: .
cdr3_nt: TGCGCCAGCAGTCGTAGGGGGGATGTGGCAAACACCATATATTTT
cdr3_aa: CASSRRGDVANTIYF

clone_size: .
j_call: TRBJ2-7
v_call: TRBV7-2
cdr3_length: 12
d_call: .
cdr3_nt: TGTGCCAGCAGCCCAAGGACGGACGAGCAGTACTTC
cdr3_aa: CASSPRTDEQYF

clone_size: .
j_call: TRBJ1-1
v_call: TRBV12-5
cdr3_length: 12
d_call: .
cdr3_nt: TGTGCTAGTGGTTTGGGGGGCACTGAAGCTTTCTTT
cdr3_aa: CASGLGGTEAFF

clone_size: .
j_call: TRBJ2-7
v_call: TRBV28
cdr3_length: 14
d_call: TRBD2
cdr3_nt: TGTGCCAGCCGCCCTAGCGGGAGTGCCTACGAGCAGTACTTC
cdr3_aa: CASRPSGSAYEQYF

clone_size: .
j_call: TRBJ1-5
v_call: TRBV19
cdr3_length: 12
d_call: .
cdr3_nt: TGTGCCAGTAGTATTGGCAATCAGCCCCAGCATTTT
cdr3_aa: CASSIGNQPQHF

clone_size: .
j_call: TRBJ2-7
v_call: TRBV6-1
cdr3_length: 10
d_call: .
cdr3_nt: TGTGCCAGCGGAGCCTACGAGCAGTACTTC
cdr3_aa: CASGAYEQYF